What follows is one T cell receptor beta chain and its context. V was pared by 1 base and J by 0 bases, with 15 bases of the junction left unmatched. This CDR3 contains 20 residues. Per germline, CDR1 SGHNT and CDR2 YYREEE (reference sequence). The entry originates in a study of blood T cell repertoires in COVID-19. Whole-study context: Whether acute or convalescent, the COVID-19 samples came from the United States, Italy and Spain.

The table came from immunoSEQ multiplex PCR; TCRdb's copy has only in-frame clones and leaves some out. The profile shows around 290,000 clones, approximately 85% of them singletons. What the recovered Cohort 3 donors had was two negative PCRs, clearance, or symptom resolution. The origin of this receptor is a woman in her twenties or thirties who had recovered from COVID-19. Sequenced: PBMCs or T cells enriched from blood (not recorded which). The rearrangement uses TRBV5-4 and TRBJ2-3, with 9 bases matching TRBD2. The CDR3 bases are TGTGCCAGCAGCTTGCCAGGTGATAGCGGGGGACCCCATAGCACAGATACGCAGTATTTT. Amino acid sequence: CASSLPGDSGGPHSTDTQYF.